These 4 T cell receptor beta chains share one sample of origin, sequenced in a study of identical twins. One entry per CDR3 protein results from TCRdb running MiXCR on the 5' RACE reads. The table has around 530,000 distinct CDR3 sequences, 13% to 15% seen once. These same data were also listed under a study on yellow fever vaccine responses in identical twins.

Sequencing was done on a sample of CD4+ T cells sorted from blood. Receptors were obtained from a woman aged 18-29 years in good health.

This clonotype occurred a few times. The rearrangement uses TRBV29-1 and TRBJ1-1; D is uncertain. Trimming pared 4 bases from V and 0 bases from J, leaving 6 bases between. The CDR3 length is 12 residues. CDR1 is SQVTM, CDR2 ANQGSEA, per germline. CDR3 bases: TGCAGCGTTGGGCACCTGAACACTGAAGCTTTCTTT. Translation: CSVGHLNTEAFF.

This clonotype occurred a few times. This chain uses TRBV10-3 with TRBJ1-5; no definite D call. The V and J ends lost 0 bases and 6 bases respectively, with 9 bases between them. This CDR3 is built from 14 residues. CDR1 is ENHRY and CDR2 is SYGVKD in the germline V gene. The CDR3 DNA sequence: TGTGCCATCAGTGAGTCGGGGTGGGCTCAGCCCCAGCATTTT. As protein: CAISESGWAQPQHF.

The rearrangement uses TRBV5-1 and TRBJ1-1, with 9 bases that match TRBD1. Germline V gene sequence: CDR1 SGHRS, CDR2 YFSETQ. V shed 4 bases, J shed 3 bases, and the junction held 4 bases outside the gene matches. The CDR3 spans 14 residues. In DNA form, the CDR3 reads TGCGCCAGCAGCCGGACAGGGGAGGACACTGAAGCTTTCTTT. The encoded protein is CASSRTGEDTEAFF.

DNA for the CDR3: TGCGCCAGCAGTGAGTCGTTACCGTACTCCACAGATACGCAGTATTTT. The encoded protein is CASSESLPYSTDTQYF. The chain employs TRBV10-2 and TRBJ2-3; unclear D gene. V lost 0 bases, J lost 2 bases, and 12 bases lay in between. The CDR3 spans 16 residues. Germline V lookup: CDR1 WSHSY, CDR2 SAAADI.